The clone carrying this TCR beta chain was observed a handful of times. V was clipped by 4 bases and J by 0 bases; unmatched bases: 11. This CDR3 is 16 amino acids long. The V gene's germline CDR1 is GTSNPN and CDR2 SVGIG (reference sequence). TCRdb redid the calling of the RT-PCR reads with MiXCR, one entry per CDR3 protein. The repertoire holds about a million distinct CDR3 sequences, more than 15% seen once, with approximately 5.9% in the top ten. These data originate in a study of patients and donors after allogeneic stem cell transplantation. The chain has TRBV30 and TRBJ2-7, with 8 bases fitting TRBD2. The sequencing sample was made of blood, either unsorted or a sorted T cell fraction (not recorded which). The clonotype was recovered from a human donor who was either an allogeneic HSCT recipient or a stem cell or donor lymphocyte infusion donor (not recorded which). It is not recorded whose cells these are; they may come from a transplant donor. The CDR3 sequence: CAWNTEGGTSSYEQYF. The DNA for the CDR3 is TGTGCCTGGAATACGGAAGGAGGGACTAGCTCCTACGAGCAGTACTTC.